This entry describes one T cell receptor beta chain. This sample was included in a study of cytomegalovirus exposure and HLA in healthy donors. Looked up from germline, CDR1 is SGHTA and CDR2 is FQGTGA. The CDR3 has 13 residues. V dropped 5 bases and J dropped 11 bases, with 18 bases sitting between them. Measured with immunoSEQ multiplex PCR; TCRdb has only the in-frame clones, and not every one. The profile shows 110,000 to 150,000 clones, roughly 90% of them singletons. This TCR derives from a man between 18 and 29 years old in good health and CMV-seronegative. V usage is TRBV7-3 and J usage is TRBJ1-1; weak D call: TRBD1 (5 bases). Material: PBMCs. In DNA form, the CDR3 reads TGTGCCAGCAGCGAAGGTCCAGGGCCGACGGCTTTCTTT. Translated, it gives CASSEGPGPTAFF. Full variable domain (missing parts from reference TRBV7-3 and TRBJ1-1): GAGVSQTPSNKVTEKGKYVELRCDPISGHTALYWYRQSLGQGPEFLIYFQGTGAADDSGLPNDRFFAVRPEGSVSTLKIQRTERGDSAVYLCASSEGPGPTAFFGQGTRLTVV.